Listed below are T cell receptor beta chains from one sample, sequenced in a study of graft-versus-host responses after intestinal transplantation. Repertoires were generated with immunoSEQ multiplex PCR, while TCRdb's copy carries only in-frame clones and drops some. Counted here are almost 85,000 clones, around 92% occurring once; the ten biggest clones make up approximately 0.1%. These receptors are not linked to any known antigen. Source: unstimulated CD4+ T cells sorted from spleen or lymph node cells, taken before intestinal transplant. These receptor sequences come from a human donor who received an intestinal transplant. Both conserved end residues are part of each CDR3. A D gene is named only where the DNA matches it firmly. For some rows the clone size is stated as once, few or many, or as a class when expanded; others skip it.

d_call	v_call	j_call	clone_size	cdr3_aa	cdr3_nt
-	TRBV12-5	TRBJ1-2	-	CASGSPDRANYGYTF	TGTGCTAGTGGTTCTCCGGACAGAGCTAACTATGGCTACACCTTC
-	TRBV14	TRBJ1-6	-	CASSRTRPVRSPLHF	TGTGCCAGCAGCCGAACCCGTCCCGTGAGGTCACCCCTCCACTTT
TRBD1	TRBV7-2	TRBJ1-1	once	CASGQDRGSTEAFF	TGTGCCAGCGGCCAGGACAGGGGCAGCACTGAAGCTTTCTTT
TRBD1	TRBV6-1	TRBJ1-4	few	CASSLDLGTGRKLFF	TGTGCCAGCAGTCTGGACCTGGGGACAGGGAGGAAACTGTTTTTT
TRBD1	TRBV5-5	TRBJ1-2	-	CASSLVDRDYGYTF	TGTGCCAGCAGCTTGGTAGACAGGGACTATGGCTACACCTTC
-	TRBV29-1	TRBJ1-2	-	CSVLEDYGYTF	TGCAGCGTTTTGGAGGACTATGGCTACACCTTC
TRBD1	TRBV19	TRBJ1-4	-	CASTPTGAGFNEKLFF	TGTGCCAGTACCCCGACAGGGGCGGGATTTAATGAAAAACTGTTTTTT
-	TRBV27	TRBJ2-2	-	CASSSPGENTGELFF	TGTGCCAGCAGTTCCCCAGGGGAGAACACCGGGGAGCTGTTTTTT
TRBD1	TRBV11-2	TRBJ2-7	-	CASSTIEGTVGREQYF	TGTGCCAGCAGCACAATTGAAGGGACAGTAGGTCGCGAGCAGTACTTC
TRBD1	TRBV7-8	TRBJ1-1	-	CASSTLTGNRTEAFF	TGTGCCAGCAGCACCCTGACAGGGAATAGAACTGAAGCTTTCTTT
TRBD1	TRBV19	TRBJ1-5	-	CASAGTGVILSNQPQHF	TGTGCCAGTGCCGGGACAGGGGTGATTTTAAGCAATCAGCCCCAGCATTTT
TRBD1	TRBV19	TRBJ2-7	-	CASSRTGGTYEQYF	TGTGCCAGTAGTCGGACAGGGGGGACCTACGAGCAGTACTTC
-	TRBV11-2	TRBJ2-7	-	CASSLVGGSSYEQYF	TGTGCCAGCAGCTTAGTGGGGGGTAGTTCCTACGAGCAGTACTTC
-	TRBV27	TRBJ1-5	-	CASGPSPHQPQHF	TGTGCCAGCGGCCCGTCGCCGCATCAGCCCCAGCATTTT
-	TRBV18	TRBJ1-2	-	CASSPDREGRVYTF	TGTGCCAGCTCACCAGATCGGGAGGGTCGGGTCTACACCTTC
TRBD2	TRBV2	TRBJ2-2	-	CASSATSGGADTGELFF	TGTGCCAGCAGTGCGACAAGCGGGGGGGCCGACACCGGGGAGCTGTTTTTT
-	TRBV7-9	TRBJ2-7	-	CASSLTGGPTYEQYF	TGTGCCAGCAGCTTAACTGGGGGCCCCACCTACGAGCAGTACTTC
-	TRBV29-1	TRBJ2-3	-	CSVEDADTQYF	TGCAGCGTTGAAGACGCGGATACGCAGTATTTT
-	TRBV30	TRBJ1-5	-	CAWSNYRVGNQPQHF	TGTGCCTGGAGTAACTACAGGGTAGGCAATCAGCCCCAGCATTTT
TRBD1	TRBV29-1	TRBJ2-3	-	CSVLTPGTGARDTQYF	TGCAGCGTTCTCACGCCCGGGACAGGGGCCCGGGATACGCAGTATTTT
-	TRBV9	TRBJ1-6	-	CASSVDPFNSPLHF	TGTGCCAGCAGCGTAGATCCGTTTAATTCACCCCTCCACTTT
-	TRBV7-9	TRBJ1-6	-	CASSLARPGVPANSPLHF	TGTGCCAGCAGCTTAGCCCGCCCAGGGGTTCCGGCTAATTCACCCCTCCACTTT
TRBD1	TRBV14	TRBJ1-6	-	CASSRDRRSSYNSPLHF	TGTGCCAGCAGCCGGGACAGAAGAAGCTCCTATAATTCACCCCTCCACTTT
TRBD1	TRBV23-1	TRBJ2-3	-	CASSQSSRGIGDTQYF	TGCGCCAGCAGTCAATCGTCCAGGGGGATTGGAGATACGCAGTATTTT
-	TRBV4-1	TRBJ2-7	-	CASSQASWAGEQYF	TGCGCCAGCAGCCAAGCCAGCTGGGCGGGGGAGCAGTACTTC
-	TRBV7-9	TRBJ2-2	once	CAIHGGPGTGELFF	TGTGCTATACACGGGGGGCCGGGCACCGGGGAGCTGTTTTTT
TRBD1	TRBV10-2	TRBJ2-7	once	CASSPDRGEQYF	TGCGCCAGCAGCCCCGACAGGGGGGAGCAGTACTTC
-	TRBV7-2	TRBJ2-3	-	CASSESTPGLWADTQYF	TGTGCCAGCAGCGAAAGTACACCGGGACTCTGGGCAGATACGCAGTATTTT
-	TRBV2	TRBJ1-3	-	CASSEVRNTIYF	TGTGCCAGCAGTGAAGTTAGAAACACCATATATTTT
-	TRBV5-1	TRBJ2-6	-	CASSSGLFSGANVLTF	TGCGCCAGCAGCTCCGGACTGTTCTCTGGGGCCAACGTCCTGACTTTC
TRBD2	TRBV10-2	TRBJ2-7	few	CASRGSSGAVNEQYF	TGCGCCAGCAGGGGTTCTAGCGGCGCAGTGAACGAGCAGTACTTC
-	TRBV30	TRBJ1-2	-	CAWSVPRMREAKNYGYTF	TGTGCCTGGAGTGTACCGAGGATGAGGGAAGCCAAAAACTATGGCTACACCTTC
TRBD1	TRBV5-1	TRBJ1-4	-	CASSVTGGTNEKLFF	TGCGCCAGCAGCGTGACAGGGGGCACTAATGAAAAACTGTTTTTT
-	TRBV7-2	TRBJ1-2	-	CASSLGEVYGYTF	TGTGCCAGCAGCTTAGGGGAGGTCTATGGCTACACCTTC
-	TRBV11-2	TRBJ1-2	-	CASSLDRDYGYTF	TGTGCCAGCAGCTTAGACAGGGACTATGGCTACACCTTC
-	TRBV5-4	TRBJ2-1	once	CASSALGGWEQFF	TGTGCCAGCAGCGCCTTGGGGGGTTGGGAGCAGTTCTTC
-	TRBV14	TRBJ2-2	-	CASSPTVGGAGELFF	TGTGCCAGCAGCCCGACCGTAGGAGGCGCCGGGGAGCTGTTTTTT
TRBD2	TRBV6-4	TRBJ2-3	-	CAGGGVCTDTQYF	TGTGCCGGCGGGGGGGTTTGCACAGATACGCAGTATTTT
TRBD1	TRBV7-6	TRBJ2-7	once	CASSWDRSYEQYF	TGTGCCAGCAGCTGGGACAGGTCCTACGAGCAGTACTTC
TRBD1	TRBV10-3	TRBJ1-1	few	CAIRGTGDTEAFF	TGTGCCATCAGGGGAACAGGGGACACTGAAGCTTTCTTT
-	TRBV19	TRBJ2-3	-	CASKPGLPTQTDTQYF	TGTGCCAGTAAACCCGGACTTCCAACCCAAACAGATACGCAGTATTTT
-	TRBV2	TRBJ1-1	-	CASRGGLNTEAFF	TGTGCCAGCAGGGGGGGACTGAACACTGAAGCTTTCTTT
TRBD1	TRBV5-4	TRBJ2-5	-	CASSWDRDGKTQYF	TGTGCCAGCAGCTGGGACAGGGATGGCAAGACCCAGTACTTC
TRBD2	TRBV2	TRBJ2-1	-	CASSAETELAGVSYNEQFF	TGTGCCAGCAGTGCCGAGACCGAACTAGCGGGGGTCTCCTACAATGAGCAGTTCTTC
TRBD1	TRBV10-3	TRBJ1-1	-	CATRRQGWAFF	TGTGCCACCCGCCGACAGGGGTGGGCTTTCTTT
TRBD1	TRBV7-9	TRBJ2-5	-	CASSLGGQGFRETQYF	TGTGCCAGCAGCTTAGGGGGACAGGGGTTTCGAGAGACCCAGTACTTC